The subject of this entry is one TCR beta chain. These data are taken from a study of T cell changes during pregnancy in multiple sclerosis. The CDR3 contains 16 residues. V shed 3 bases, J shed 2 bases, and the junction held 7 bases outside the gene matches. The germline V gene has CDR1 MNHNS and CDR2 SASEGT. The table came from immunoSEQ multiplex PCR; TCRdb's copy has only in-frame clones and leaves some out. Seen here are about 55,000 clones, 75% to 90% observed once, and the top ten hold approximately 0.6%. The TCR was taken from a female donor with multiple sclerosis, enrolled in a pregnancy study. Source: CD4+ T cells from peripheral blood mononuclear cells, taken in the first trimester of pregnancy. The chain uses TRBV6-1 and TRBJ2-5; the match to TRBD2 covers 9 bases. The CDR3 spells CASSDLGGRAQETQYF. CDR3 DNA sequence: TGTGCCAGCAGTGATTTGGGCGGGAGGGCGCAAGAGACCCAGTACTTC.